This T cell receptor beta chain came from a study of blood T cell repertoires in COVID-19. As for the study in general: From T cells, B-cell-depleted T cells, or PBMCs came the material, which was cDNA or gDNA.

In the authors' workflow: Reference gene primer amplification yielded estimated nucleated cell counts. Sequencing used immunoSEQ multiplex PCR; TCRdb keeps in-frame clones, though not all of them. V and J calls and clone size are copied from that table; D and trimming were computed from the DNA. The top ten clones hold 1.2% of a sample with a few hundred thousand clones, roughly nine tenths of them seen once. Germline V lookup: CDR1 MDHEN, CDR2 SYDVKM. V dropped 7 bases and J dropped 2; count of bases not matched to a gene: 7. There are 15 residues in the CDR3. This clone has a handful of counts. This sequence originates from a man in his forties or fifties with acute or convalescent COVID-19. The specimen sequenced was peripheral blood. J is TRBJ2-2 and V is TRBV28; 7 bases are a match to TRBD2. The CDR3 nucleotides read TGTGCCAGCACCTCGAGCGGGGCCAACACCGGGGAGCTGTTTTTT. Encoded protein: CASTSSGANTGELFF.